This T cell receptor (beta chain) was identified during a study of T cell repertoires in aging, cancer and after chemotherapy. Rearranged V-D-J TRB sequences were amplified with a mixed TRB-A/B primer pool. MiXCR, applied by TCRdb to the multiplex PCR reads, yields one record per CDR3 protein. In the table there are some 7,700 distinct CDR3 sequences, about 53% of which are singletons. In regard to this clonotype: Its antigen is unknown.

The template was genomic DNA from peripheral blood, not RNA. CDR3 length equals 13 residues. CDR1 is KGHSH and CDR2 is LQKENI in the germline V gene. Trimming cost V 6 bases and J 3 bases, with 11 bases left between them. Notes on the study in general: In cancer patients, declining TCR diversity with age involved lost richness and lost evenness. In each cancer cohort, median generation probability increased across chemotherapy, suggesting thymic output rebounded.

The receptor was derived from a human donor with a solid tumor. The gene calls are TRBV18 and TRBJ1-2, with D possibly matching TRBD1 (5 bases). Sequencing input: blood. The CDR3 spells CASSEGTDYGYTF. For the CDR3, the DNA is TGTGCCAGCTCCGAAGGGACCGACTATGGCTACACCTTC.